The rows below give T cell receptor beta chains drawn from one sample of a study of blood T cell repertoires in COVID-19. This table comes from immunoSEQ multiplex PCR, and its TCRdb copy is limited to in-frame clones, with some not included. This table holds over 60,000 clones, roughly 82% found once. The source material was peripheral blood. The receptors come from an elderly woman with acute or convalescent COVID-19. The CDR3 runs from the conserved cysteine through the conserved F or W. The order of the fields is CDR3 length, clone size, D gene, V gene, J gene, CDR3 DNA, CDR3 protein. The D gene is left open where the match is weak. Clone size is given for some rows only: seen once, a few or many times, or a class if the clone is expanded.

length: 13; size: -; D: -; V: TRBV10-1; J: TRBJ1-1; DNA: TGCGCCAGCAGTGAGGAGGGGAACACTGAAGCTTTCTTT; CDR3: CASSEEGNTEAFF
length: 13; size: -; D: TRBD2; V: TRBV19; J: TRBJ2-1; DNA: TGTGCCACCATAGCGGGTTCGTACAATGAGCAGTTCTTC; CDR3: CATIAGSYNEQFF
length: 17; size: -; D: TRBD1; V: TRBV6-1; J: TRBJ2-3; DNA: TGTGCCAGCAGTGAGTGGTTGGGGACAGGGGAAAGAGATACGCAGTATTTT; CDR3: CASSEWLGTGERDTQYF
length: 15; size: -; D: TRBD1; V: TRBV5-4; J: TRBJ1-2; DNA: TGTGCCAGCAGCTTGGCGGACAGGGGTGACTATGGCTACACCTTC; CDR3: CASSLADRGDYGYTF
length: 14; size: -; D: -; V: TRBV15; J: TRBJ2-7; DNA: TGTGCCACCAGCAGAGCTCCTCTCTCCTACGAGCAGTACTTC; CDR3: CATSRAPLSYEQYF
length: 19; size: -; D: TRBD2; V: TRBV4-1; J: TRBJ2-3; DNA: TGCGCCAGCAGCCCTCAAGGAGGGACTAGCGGGAGGGCCCCAGATACGCAGTATTTT; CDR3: CASSPQGGTSGRAPDTQYF
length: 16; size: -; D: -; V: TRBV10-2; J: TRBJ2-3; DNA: TGCGCCAGCATTGTTAGCGGAATCGCTAGCACAGATACGCAGTATTTT; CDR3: CASIVSGIASTDTQYF
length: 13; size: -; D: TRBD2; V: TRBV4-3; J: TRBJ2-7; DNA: TGCGCCAGCAGCCGAGTCCTAGCGGGCGAGCAGTACTTC; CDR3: CASSRVLAGEQYF
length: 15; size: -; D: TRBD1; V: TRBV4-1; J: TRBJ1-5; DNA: TGCGCCAGCAGCCGCGGGACAGCTTGGGGGTGGCCCCAGCATTTT; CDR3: CASSRGTAWGWPQHF
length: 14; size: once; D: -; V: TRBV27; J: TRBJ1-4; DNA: TGTGCCAGCAGTAAATATGCAACTAATGAAAAACTGTTTTTT; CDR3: CASSKYATNEKLFF
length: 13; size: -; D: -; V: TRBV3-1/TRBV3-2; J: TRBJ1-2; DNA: TGTGCCAGCAGCCAAGTTGCGAACTATGGCTACACCTTC; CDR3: CASSQVANYGYTF
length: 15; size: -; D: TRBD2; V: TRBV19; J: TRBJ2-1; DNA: TGTGCCAGTTCCTCGCGGCTAGCGGGAGAAAATGAGCAGTTCTTC; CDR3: CASSSRLAGENEQFF
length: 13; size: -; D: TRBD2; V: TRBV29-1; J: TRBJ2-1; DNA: TGCAGCGTTGGGGCTAGCGGGGACAATGAGCAGTTCTTC; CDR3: CSVGASGDNEQFF
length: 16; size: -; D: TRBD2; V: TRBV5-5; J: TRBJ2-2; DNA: TGTGCCAGCAGCTGGGGACTAGCGGGAGTGGCCGGGGAGCTGTTTTTT; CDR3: CASSWGLAGVAGELFF
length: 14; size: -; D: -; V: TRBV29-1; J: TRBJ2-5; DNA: TGCAGCGTTGGTCCCGGGACATCGAAAGAGACCCAGTACTTC; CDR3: CSVGPGTSKETQYF
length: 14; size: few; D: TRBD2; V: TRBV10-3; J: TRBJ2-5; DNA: TGTGCCATCAGTGTGGGAGGGCCGGGAGAGACCCAGTACTTC; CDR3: CAISVGGPGETQYF
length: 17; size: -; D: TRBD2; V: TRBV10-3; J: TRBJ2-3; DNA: TGTGCCATCAGTACTATCAGACTAGCGGGAGAGGCAGATACGCAGTATTTT; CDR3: CAISTIRLAGEADTQYF
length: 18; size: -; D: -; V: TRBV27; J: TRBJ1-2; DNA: TGTGCCAGCAGTTCAAGCAAACAGGGTGTTTGGCTAGGCTATGGCTACACCTTC; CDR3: CASSSSKQGVWLGYGYTF
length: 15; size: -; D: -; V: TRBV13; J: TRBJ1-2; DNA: TGTGCCAGCAGCTTAGGACGACAGGACTTGAACGGCTACACCTTC; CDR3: CASSLGRQDLNGYTF
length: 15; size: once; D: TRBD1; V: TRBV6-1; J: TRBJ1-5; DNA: TGTGCCAGCAGTGAGGCAGGGGGCCCCCATCAGCCCCAGCATTTT; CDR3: CASSEAGGPHQPQHF
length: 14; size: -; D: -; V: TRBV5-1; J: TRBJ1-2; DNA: TGCGCCAGCAGCTTGAGAGAGCTTAACTATGGCTACACCTTC; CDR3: CASSLRELNYGYTF
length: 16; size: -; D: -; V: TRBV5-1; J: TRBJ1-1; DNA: TGCGCCAGCAGCTTGGAGGGCCGACAGAGGCGGACTGAAGCTTTCTTT; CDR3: CASSLEGRQRRTEAFF
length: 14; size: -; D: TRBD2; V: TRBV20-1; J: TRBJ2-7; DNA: TGCAGTGCTAGTGTACCGGGACTAGCGGGATGGATAGACTTC; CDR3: CSASVPGLAGWIDF
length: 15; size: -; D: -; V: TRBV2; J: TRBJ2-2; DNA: TGTGCCAGCAGTGAGCACAGGGGGGGCACCGGGGAGCTGTTTTTT; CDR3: CASSEHRGGTGELFF
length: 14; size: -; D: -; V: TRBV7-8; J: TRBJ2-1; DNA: TGTGCCAGCAGCTTAGGTCCAGCGGACAATGAGCAGTTCTTC; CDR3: CASSLGPADNEQFF
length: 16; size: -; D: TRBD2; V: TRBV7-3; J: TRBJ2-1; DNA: TGTGCCAGCAGCGCGCTACTCCCCGGGACTAGCCATGAGCAGTTCTTC; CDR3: CASSALLPGTSHEQFF
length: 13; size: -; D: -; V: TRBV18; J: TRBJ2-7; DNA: TGTGCCAGCTCGCAAGGACCTTCGGGGGAGCAGTACTTC; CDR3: CASSQGPSGEQYF
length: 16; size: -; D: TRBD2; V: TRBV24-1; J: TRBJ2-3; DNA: TGTGCCACCAGTGGCCAAGGGACTAGCGGGAGAGATACGCAGTATTTT; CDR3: CATSGQGTSGRDTQYF
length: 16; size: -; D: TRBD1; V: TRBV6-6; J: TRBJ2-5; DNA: TGTGCCAGCAGTAACCCGGGACAGGGCGCCCAAGAGACCCAGTACTTC; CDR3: CASSNPGQGAQETQYF